Sequencing of this T cell receptor beta chain was carried out in a study of CD8+ T cells in alopecia areata. Study summary: Tofacitinib administration to treated patients was oral, at 5 to 10 mg twice daily.

There are a few counts of this clone. V was cut by 0 bases and J by 2 bases, with 5 bases left in between. The CDR3 covers 13 residues. Germline V CDR1 and CDR2: SGHRS, YFSETQ. Treatment noted: oral pan-JAK inhibitor, 5-10 mg twice daily. RNA was extracted and reverse transcribed into cDNA as the sequencing template. Sequenced by immunoSEQ multiplex PCR; TCRdb stores in-frame clones only, minus some. This table has 180,000 or so clones, about 47% appearing once. The chain joins TRBV5-1 to TRBJ2-5; no reliable D call. This receptor was identified in a human donor with alopecia areata. The sequencing used CD8+ T cells sorted from blood, collected at roughly week 53, from a patient treated with tofacitinib. Written as DNA, the CDR3 is TGCGCCAGCAGCTTGGGTTGGCAAGAGACCCAGTACTTC. This gives the protein CASSLGWQETQYF.